The T cell receptor (beta chain) under discussion was sequenced for a study of CDR3 diversity in severe acne. A single record per CDR3 protein comes from TCRdb applying MiXCR to the PCR reads. Here the sample spans about 86,000 distinct CDR3 sequences, 51% being singletons. This clonotype appeared many times. The source is a male donor in good health, without acne. The sequencing input was blood.

The CDR3 is CASRWSLGSAQHTEAFF. As DNA, the CDR3 is TGTGCCAGCAGATGGTCATTGGGGTCGGCCCAGCACACTGAAGCTTTCTTT. The genes are TRBV6-5 and TRBJ1-1; the D is unclear. CDR3 length: 17 residues. CDR1 is MNHEY and CDR2 is SVGAGI in the germline V gene. V was shortened by 6 bases and J by 3 bases, with 23 bases between the two germline ends.